A single sample gave rise to the 32 T cell receptor beta chains below, sequenced in a study of neurological immune-mediated disorders. TCRdb re-derived calls from the 5' RACE reads in MiXCR, one entry per CDR3 protein. The table records around 28,000 distinct CDR3 sequences, 2% to 2.5% of them present only once. Sequenced sample: PBMCs. The origin of the receptors is a woman aged 45-59 years with multiple sclerosis.

This clonotype has a count of ten or more. V is TRBV7-9 and J is TRBJ1-2; 8 bases agree with TRBD1. Trimming took 4 bases from V and 7 from J; bases not matched to a gene: 11. The CDR3 has 15 residues. Germline-derived CDR1 and CDR2 are SEHNR and FQNEAQ (reference sequence). The CDR3 region has the DNA TGTGCCAGCAGCTCTCAACAGGGGGTAGCTAGTGGCTACACCTTC. Translated: CASSSQQGVASGYTF.

This clonotype was found many times. This sequence joins TRBV29-1 and TRBJ2-1; unclear D gene. This CDR3 spans 10 amino acids. V was clipped by 4 bases and J by 7 bases, with 5 bases between them. Per the germline V gene, CDR1 is SQVTM and CDR2 is ANQGSEA. The CDR3 is CSVGNNEQFF. The DNA for the CDR3 is TGCAGCGTTGGTAATAATGAGCAGTTCTTC.

Many counts were recorded for this clonotype. This sequence joins TRBV6-2 or TRBV6-3 and TRBJ1-6, with D perhaps TRBD1 (6 bases). Germline CDR1 MNHEY, CDR2 SVGEGT. The V end lost 7 bases, the J end lost 6 bases, and 10 bases lay between the germline ends. The CDR3 totals 13 residues. The CDR3 protein is CASKGDLNSPLHF. The CDR3 DNA is TGTGCCAGCAAGGGGGATCTTAATTCACCCCTCCACTTT.

This clonotype was seen more than once but under ten times. V gene TRBV4-1 combines with J gene TRBJ2-3; D ambiguous. Trimming left V 1 base short and J 0 bases short, with 5 bases between. Per the germline V gene, CDR1 is MGHRA and CDR2 is YSYEKL. The CDR3 has 14 amino acids. The CDR3 loop is CASSQGPSTDTQYF. The CDR3 DNA reads TGCGCCAGCAGCCAAGGCCCGAGCACAGATACGCAGTATTTT.

The chain is built from TRBV5-1 and TRBJ2-2, with 8 bases fitting TRBD2. The CDR3 spans 16 residues. Germline V gives CDR1 SGHRS, CDR2 YFSETQ. V shed 4 bases, J shed 7 bases, and the junction held 12 bases outside the gene matches. The CDR3 region has the DNA TGCGCCAGCAGCCAGTTAGCGGGGACGAGTAGCGGGGAGCTGTTTTTT. Translation: CASSQLAGTSSGELFF.

This clonotype was observed many times. The rearrangement joins TRBV20-1 to TRBJ1-2, with a tentative D call TRBD1 (6 bases). The length of the CDR3 is 11 residues. CDR1 and CDR2 (germline): DFQATT, SNEGSKA (reference sequence). V shed 5 bases and J shed 8 bases, with 12 bases lying between them. The CDR3 loop is CSAGGGGGYTF. The CDR3 DNA reads TGCAGTGCTGGAGGGGGAGGAGGCTACACCTTC.

This clonotype has ten or more counts. This rearrangement joins TRBV20-1 to TRBJ2-7; D remains ambiguous. V dropped 1 base and J dropped 0 bases, with 7 bases sitting between them. CDR1 is DFQATT and CDR2 is SNEGSKA in the germline V gene (reference sequence). This CDR3 region has 13 residues. The CDR3 sequence is CSARVASSYEQYF. The CDR3 DNA is TGCAGTGCTAGAGTGGCTAGCTCCTACGAGCAGTACTTC.

This clonotype was observed many times. CDR3 amino acids: CSARARASNTEAFF. DNA of the CDR3: TGCAGTGCTAGAGCCCGGGCTTCGAACACTGAAGCTTTCTTT. The rearrangement uses TRBV20-1 and TRBJ1-1; no clear D. V gave up 1 base and J gave up 1 base, with 10 bases separating them. The CDR3 runs 14 residues. Germline CDR1 is DFQATT and CDR2 is SNEGSKA (reference sequence).

Many counts were recorded for this clonotype. The V call is TRBV7-2, the J call TRBJ2-2; D remains ambiguous. This CDR3 contains 16 residues. Trimming pared 5 bases from V and 3 bases from J, leaving 16 bases between. CDR1 SGHTA and CDR2 FQGNSA come from the germline V gene. The CDR3 spells CASSLRMGWDTGELFF. CDR3 DNA: TGTGCCAGCAGCCTCCGTATGGGGTGGGACACCGGGGAGCTGTTTTTT.

In this sample, this clonotype turned up many times. The junction shows a germline mismatch at one end, possibly a read error. The gene calls are TRBV5-1 and TRBJ1-6, with TRBD1 as a possible D gene (5 bases). This CDR3 has 15 residues. Per germline, CDR1 SGHRS and CDR2 YFSETQ. CDR3 sequence (DNA): TGCGCCAGCAGCGCCCTAGGGCAGGGAAATTCACCCCTCAACTTT. This translates into CASSALGQGNSPLNF.

This clonotype was observed many times. J is TRBJ1-2 and V is TRBV4-1; weak D call: TRBD1 (5 bases). Germline CDR1 reads MGHRA; CDR2 reads YSYEKL. The CDR3 consists of 14 residues. Between the trimmed V and J ends, which lost 1 base and 3 bases, there was a span of 9 bases. Written as DNA, the CDR3 is TGCGCCAGCAGCCAAGGAAGCAGGGACTATGGCTACACCTTC. Translation gives CASSQGSRDYGYTF.

This clonotype was recorded at least ten times. The chain links TRBV5-5 to TRBJ1-1; 11 nucleotides match TRBD1. The CDR3 has 15 amino acids. J lost 9 bases, V lost 2 bases, and 9 bases had no gene match. Germline V gene sequence: CDR1 SGHKS, CDR2 YYEKEE (reference sequence). Written as DNA, the CDR3 is TGTGCCAGCAGCTTCTTCGGACAGGGGGCTGGTCAAGCTTTCTTT. As protein: CASSFFGQGAGQAFF.

This clonotype was detected many times. A junction boundary mismatches the germline segment, possibly from a read error. The genes are TRBV20-1 and TRBJ1-5; no reliable D call. There are 15 residues in the CDR3. Germline CDR1 DFQATT, CDR2 SNEGSKA (reference sequence). CDR3 in DNA: TGCAGTGCTAGAGTTTCAGGTTATAGCAATCAGCCCCAGAATTTT. It translates to CSARVSGYSNQPQNF.

This clonotype came up many times. The chain employs TRBV6-6 and TRBJ2-4; TRBD1 matches 9 bases. This CDR3 has 17 residues. The V gene end was trimmed by 10 bases and the J gene end by 0 bases; junction bases not matched to a gene: 13. CDR1 and CDR2 (germline): MNHNY, SVGAGI (reference sequence). The chain's CDR3 is CATFPGTGILAKNIQYF. For the CDR3, the DNA is TGTGCCACGTTTCCCGGGACAGGGATCCTAGCCAAAAACATTCAGTACTTC.

This clonotype has ten or more counts. The genes are TRBV7-2 and TRBJ2-7; 9 bases agree with TRBD2. The CDR3 runs to 16 residues. The germline V gene encodes CDR1 SGHTA and CDR2 FQGNSA. The trim removed 0 bases at V and 0 bases at J, leaving 3 bases unmatched. CDR3 sequence (DNA): TGTGCCAGCAGCTTAGCTGGGCGGGGGGGCTCCTACGAGCAGTACTTC. As protein: CASSLAGRGGSYEQYF.

The sample holds many counts of this clonotype. The chain recombines TRBV20-1 with TRBJ2-7; 7 bases agree with TRBD1. This CDR3 has 13 residues. Germline values: CDR1 DFQATT, CDR2 SNEGSKA (reference sequence). Trimming cost V 6 bases and J 2 bases; bases outside gene matches: 7. As DNA, the CDR3 is TGCAGTGCCCGACGACAGGGACCCTACGAGCAGTACTTC. Translated: CSARRQGPYEQYF.

Many counts were recorded for this clonotype. The chain links TRBV4-3 to TRBJ1-6, with a weak D call TRBD1 (6 bases). This CDR3 spans 16 amino acids. V lost 0 bases and J 3 bases, leaving 9 bases between the germline ends. In germline, CDR1 is LGHNA, CDR2 YSLEER. The CDR3 spells CASSQEGHNYNSPLHF. CDR3 coding DNA: TGCGCCAGCAGCCAAGAGGGACATAACTATAATTCACCCCTCCACTTT.

This clonotype came up many times. This chain joins TRBV7-2 and TRBJ1-6; weak D call: TRBD1 (5 bases). The V and J ends lost 1 base and 10 bases respectively, with 11 bases between them. The length of the CDR3 is 14 residues. Germline assignment: CDR1 SGHTA and CDR2 FQGNSA. The CDR3: CASSLDGGGSPLHF. As DNA, the CDR3 is TGTGCCAGCAGCTTAGATGGGGGGGGGTCACCCCTCCACTTT.

This clonotype was counted at least ten times. The V gene is TRBV11-2, the J gene TRBJ2-1, with 9 bases identical to TRBD2. The length of the CDR3 is 18 residues. J lost 0 bases, V lost 4 bases, and 10 bases had no gene match. The germline V gene encodes CDR1 SGHAT and CDR2 FQNNGV. The chain's CDR3 is CASSYLGTSTSSYNEQFF. CDR3 DNA sequence: TGTGCCAGCAGCTACCTCGGGACTAGCACGAGCTCCTACAATGAGCAGTTCTTC.

A remark on this clonotype: A much bigger clone sits one base away, suggesting this may be a read error. The chain has TRBV5-1 and TRBJ1-2, with D unclear. CDR1 SGHRS and CDR2 YFSETQ come from the germline V gene. Between the trimmed V and J ends, which lost 5 bases and 7 bases, there was a span of 15 bases. This CDR3 comprises 13 residues. The CDR3 reads CASSMGKDRGYTF. CDR3 DNA: TGCGCCAGCAGTATGGGGAAGGATCGTGGCTACACCTTC.

This clonotype was observed a handful of times. The rearrangement links TRBV20-1 to TRBJ1-5; possibly TRBD1 for D (5 bases). Germline loops: CDR1 DFQATT, CDR2 SNEGSKA (reference sequence). This CDR3 spans 12 amino acids. Trimming left V 2 bases short and J 6 bases short, with 8 bases between. DNA of the CDR3: TGCAGTGCTAGATTCGGGGGTCAGCCCCAGCATTTT. Translation: CSARFGGQPQHF.

This clonotype was observed many times. The rearrangement joins TRBV27 to TRBJ1-1, with D tentatively TRBD1 (5 bases). Germline values: CDR1 MNHEY, CDR2 SMNVEV (reference sequence). There are 22 residues in the CDR3. Trimming left V 4 bases short and J 0 bases short, with 33 bases between. The CDR3 region is CASSSLLGESDGNRSMNTEAFF. Here the CDR3 DNA reads TGTGCCAGCAGTTCTCTTCTGGGGGAGTCGGATGGTAACCGAAGCATGAACACTGAAGCTTTCTTT.

This clonotype was picked up many times. The chain couples TRBV9 to TRBJ2-2; TRBD2 is a possible D gene (6 bases). With 1 base removed from V and 6 bases from J, the gap between germline ends came to 13 bases. The CDR3 has 15 residues. From germline, CDR1 is SGDLS and CDR2 YYNGEE. This chain's CDR3 is CASSVRDSPPGELFF. In DNA, the CDR3 is TGTGCCAGCAGCGTACGGGACTCCCCACCCGGGGAGCTGTTTTTT.

This clonotype was recorded many times. This chain uses TRBV12-3 or TRBV12-4 with TRBJ2-7, with 12 nucleotides matching TRBD1. The CDR3 has 14 residues. J lost 6 bases, V lost 3 bases, and 3 bases had no gene match. The CDR3 DNA reads as TGTGCCAGCAGTTTCCGGGACAGGGGGCGCGAGCAGTACTTC. Translation: CASSFRDRGREQYF.

This clonotype came up a few times. Here the CDR3 reads CASSLFLGTGGEDTQYF. CDR3 coding DNA: TGTGCCAGCAGCCTCTTCCTCGGGACAGGGGGCGAAGATACGCAGTATTTT. The rearrangement joins TRBV14 to TRBJ2-3, with 12 nucleotides matching TRBD1. There are 17 residues in the CDR3. Losses at the gene ends were 4 bases for V and 5 bases for J; bases not matched to a gene: 10. Germline-derived CDR1 and CDR2 are SGHDN and FVKESK.

This clonotype was seen only a few times. This chain uses TRBV3-1 with TRBJ2-2; D remains unclear. The CDR3 consists of 11 residues. The germline gives CDR1 LGHDT, CDR2 YNNKEL (reference sequence). Trimming took off 2 bases at V and 5 bases at J, with 0 bases between the two ends. The CDR3 sequence is CASSQTGELFF. CDR3 nucleotide sequence: TGTGCCAGCAGCCAAACCGGGGAGCTGTTTTTT.

This clonotype was seen more than once but under ten times. The rearrangement links TRBV20-1 to TRBJ1-5; weak D call: TRBD1 (6 bases). CDR3 length: 13 residues. The germline V gene has CDR1 DFQATT and CDR2 SNEGSKA (reference sequence). Trimming pared 4 bases from V and 5 bases from J, leaving 12 bases between. The CDR3 region has the DNA TGCAGTGCTACGTCAGGGGCGGATCAGCCCCAGCATTTT. It yields the protein CSATSGADQPQHF.

This clonotype has at least ten counts. The gene calls are TRBV20-1 and TRBJ1-5, with D possibly matching TRBD1 (6 bases). V was clipped by 6 bases and J by 0 bases, with 12 bases between them. The length of the CDR3 is 14 residues. The germline CDR1 and CDR2 sequences are DFQATT and SNEGSKA (reference sequence). DNA of the CDR3: TGCAGTGCCACCCAGGGGTCTAGCAATCAGCCCCAGCATTTT. It specifies CSATQGSSNQPQHF.

This clonotype appeared many times. This rearrangement joins TRBV7-9 to TRBJ1-5, with a tentative D call TRBD1 (6 bases). The germline CDR1 and CDR2 sequences are SEHNR and FQNEAQ (reference sequence). Trimming took off 2 bases at V and 2 bases at J, with 10 bases between the two ends. This CDR3 has 15 amino acids. CDR3 residues: CASSLQGPGNQPQHF. In DNA form, the CDR3 reads TGTGCCAGCAGCTTACAGGGGCCGGGCAATCAGCCCCAGCATTTT.

This clonotype came up many times. The chain uses TRBV27 and TRBJ1-2; possibly TRBD1 for D (5 bases). This CDR3 has 15 amino acids. Germline V lookup: CDR1 MNHEY, CDR2 SMNVEV (reference sequence). Trimming stripped 2 bases from V and 7 bases from J, with 17 bases between. In nucleotides, the CDR3 is TGTGCCAGCAGTTTAGGGACTGACAGTTATGGTGGCTACACCTTC. The encoded protein is CASSLGTDSYGGYTF.

V and J are TRBV20-1 and TRBJ1-1, with a possible D match to TRBD1 (5 bases). The CDR3 covers 12 residues. The germline V gene has CDR1 DFQATT and CDR2 SNEGSKA (reference sequence). V lost 2 bases and J 5 bases, leaving 9 bases between the germline ends. In DNA form, the CDR3 reads TGCAGTGCTAGACTCGGGGCAACTGAAGCTTTCTTT. It specifies CSARLGATEAFF.

There are many counts of this clonotype. The V gene is TRBV28, the J gene TRBJ2-3, with 9 bases lining up with TRBD2. CDR1 and CDR2 from the germline V gene are MDHEN and SYDVKM. There are 17 residues in the CDR3. The ends lost 4 bases at V and 1 base at J; junction bases unmatched: 9. The CDR3 region is CASSSPYRLAGTDTQYF. In nucleotides, the CDR3 is TGTGCCAGCAGTTCCCCATACCGACTAGCGGGCACAGATACGCAGTATTTT.